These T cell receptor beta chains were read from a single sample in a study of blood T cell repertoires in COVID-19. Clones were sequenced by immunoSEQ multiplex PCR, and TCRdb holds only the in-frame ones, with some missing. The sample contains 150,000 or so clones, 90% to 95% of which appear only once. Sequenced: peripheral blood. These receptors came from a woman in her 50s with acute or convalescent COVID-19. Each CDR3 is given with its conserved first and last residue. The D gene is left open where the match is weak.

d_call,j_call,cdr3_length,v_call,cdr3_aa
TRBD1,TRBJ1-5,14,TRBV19,CASRRTGVGQPQHF
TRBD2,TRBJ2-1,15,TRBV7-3,CASSPLAGEYNEQFF
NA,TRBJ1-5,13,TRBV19,CASSTSSNQPQHF
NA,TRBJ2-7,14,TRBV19,CASSIGPGIDEQYF
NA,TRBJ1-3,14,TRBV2,CASSSTASGNTIYF
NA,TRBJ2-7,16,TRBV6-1,CASSEKGDYRAHEQYF
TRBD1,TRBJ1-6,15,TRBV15,CATSRSGQGLVPLHF
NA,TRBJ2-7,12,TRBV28,CASSYTSYEQYF
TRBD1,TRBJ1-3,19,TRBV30,CAWSVDRTGTGLFGNTIYF
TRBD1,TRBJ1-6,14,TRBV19,CASSTTGGYSPLHF
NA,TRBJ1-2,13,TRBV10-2,CASSVLGDGGYTF
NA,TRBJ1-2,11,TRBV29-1,CSVESLRGYTF
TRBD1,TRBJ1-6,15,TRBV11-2,CASTRQVTGNSPLHF
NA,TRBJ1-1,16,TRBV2,CASSEAHRVRWTEAFF
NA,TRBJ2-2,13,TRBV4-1,CASSVQNTGELFF
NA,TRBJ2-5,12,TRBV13,CASSLLWRAQYF
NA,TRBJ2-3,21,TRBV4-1,CASSPLGHRVSLRICTDTQYF
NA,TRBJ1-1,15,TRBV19,CASSARGRLRTEAFF
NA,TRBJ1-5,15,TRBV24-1,CATSDTRQDNQPQHF
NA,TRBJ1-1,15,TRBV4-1,CASASGDGEGTEAFF
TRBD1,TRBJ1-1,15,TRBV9,CASSVGIQGITEAFF
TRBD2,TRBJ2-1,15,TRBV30,CAWSKGGSRHNEQFF
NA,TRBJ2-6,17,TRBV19,CASMGRTRFSGANVLTF
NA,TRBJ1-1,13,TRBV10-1,CASRETMNTEAFF
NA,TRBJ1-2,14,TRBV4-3,CASSPSLTGYGYTF
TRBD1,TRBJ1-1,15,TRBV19,CASSLTGGGGTEAFF
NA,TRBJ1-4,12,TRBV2,CASNTGWEKLFF
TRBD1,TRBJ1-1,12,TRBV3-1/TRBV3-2,CASNPGTGTAFF
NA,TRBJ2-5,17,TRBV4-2,CASSPGFPDHSRETQYF
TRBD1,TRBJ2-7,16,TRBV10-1,CASSESPGTGFYEQYF
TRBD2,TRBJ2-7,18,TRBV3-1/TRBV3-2,CASSPGTRALIGSYEQYF
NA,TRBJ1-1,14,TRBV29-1,CSVEYRRENTEAFF
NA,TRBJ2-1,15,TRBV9,CASSVEARAYNEQFF
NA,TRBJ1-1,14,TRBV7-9,CASSQDRIPPEAFF
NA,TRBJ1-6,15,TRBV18,CASSAYRVANSPLHF
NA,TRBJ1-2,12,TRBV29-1,CSVRTANYGYTF
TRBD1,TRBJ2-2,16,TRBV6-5,CASSYSRDRGAGELFF
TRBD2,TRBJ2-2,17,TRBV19,CASEYGTSGSNTGELFF
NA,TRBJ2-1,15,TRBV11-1,CASSPGREGPNEQFF
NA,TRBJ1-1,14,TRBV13,CASSFPGINTEAFF
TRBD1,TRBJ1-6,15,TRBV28,CASSLAGGGNSPLHF
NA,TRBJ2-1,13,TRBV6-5,CASRVPGFNEQFF
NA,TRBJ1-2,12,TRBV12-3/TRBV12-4,CASSPANYGYTF
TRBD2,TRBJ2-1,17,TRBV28,CASSFRVLAGPYNEQFF